The entry below gives a single T cell receptor beta chain sequence along with its context. The sample comes from a study of T cell responses to AZD1222 COVID-19 vaccine. Clones were sequenced by immunoSEQ multiplex PCR, and TCRdb holds only the in-frame ones, with some missing. Of 200,000 or so clones listed, about nine tenths are singletons. The sample in question was peripheral blood, obtained on day 0 of AZD1222 vaccination. The TCR was taken from an adult in good health.

CDR3 sequence reads: CASSQVQDGNTIYF. The CDR3 coding sequence is TGTGCCAGCAGCCAAGTACAGGACGGAAACACCATATATTTT. The genes are TRBV3-1 (or the pseudogene TRBV3-2) and TRBJ1-3, with D perhaps matching TRBD1 (5 bases). Trimming cost V 1 base and J 4 bases, with 8 bases left between them. Germline V gives CDR1 LGHDT, CDR2 YNNKEL (reference sequence). This CDR3 is 14 amino acids long.